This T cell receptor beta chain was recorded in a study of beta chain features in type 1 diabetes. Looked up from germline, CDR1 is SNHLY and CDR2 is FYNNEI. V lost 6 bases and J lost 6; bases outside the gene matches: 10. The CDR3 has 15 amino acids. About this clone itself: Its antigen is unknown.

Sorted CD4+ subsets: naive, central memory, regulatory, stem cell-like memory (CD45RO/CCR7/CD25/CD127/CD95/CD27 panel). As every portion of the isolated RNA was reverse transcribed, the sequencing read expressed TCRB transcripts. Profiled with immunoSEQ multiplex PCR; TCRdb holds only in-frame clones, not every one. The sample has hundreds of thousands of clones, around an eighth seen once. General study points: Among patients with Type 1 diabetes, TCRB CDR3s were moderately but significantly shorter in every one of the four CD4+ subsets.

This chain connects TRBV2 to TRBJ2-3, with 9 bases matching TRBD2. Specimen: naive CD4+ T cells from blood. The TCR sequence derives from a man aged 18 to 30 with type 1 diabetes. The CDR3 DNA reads TGTGCCAGCAGGGTAGCGGGAGCCCCGGGGGATACGCAGTATTTT. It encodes CASRVAGAPGDTQYF. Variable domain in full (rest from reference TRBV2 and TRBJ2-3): EPEVTQTPSHQVTQMGQEVILRCVPISNHLYFYWYRQILGQKVEFLVSFYNNEISEKSEIFDDQFSVERPDGSNFTLKIRSTKLEDSAMYFCASRVAGAPGDTQYFGPGTRLTVL.